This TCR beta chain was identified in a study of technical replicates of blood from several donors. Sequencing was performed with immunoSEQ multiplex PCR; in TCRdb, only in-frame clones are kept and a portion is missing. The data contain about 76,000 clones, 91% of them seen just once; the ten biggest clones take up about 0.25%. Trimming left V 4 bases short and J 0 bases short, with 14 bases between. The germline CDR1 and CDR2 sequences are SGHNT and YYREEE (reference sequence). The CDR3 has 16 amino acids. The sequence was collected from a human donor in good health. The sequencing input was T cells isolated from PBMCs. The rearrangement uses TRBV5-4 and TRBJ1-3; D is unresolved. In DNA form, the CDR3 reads TGTGCCAGCAGCAAGATGGAGTTAAACTCTGGAAACACCATATATTTT. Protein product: CASSKMELNSGNTIYF. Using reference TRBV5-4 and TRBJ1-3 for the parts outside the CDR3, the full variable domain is ETGVTQSPTHLIKTRGQQVTLRCSSQSGHNTVSWYQQALGQGPQFIFQYYREEENGRGNFPPRFSGLQFPNYSSELNVNALELDDSALYLCASSKMELNSGNTIYFGEGSWLTVV.